The 15 T cell receptor beta chains below come from one sample, sequenced in a study of beta chain features in type 1 diabetes. Study-wide findings and caveats: Moderate but significant shortening of TCRB CDR3s was recorded in all four CD4+ subsets from Type 1 diabetes patients.

The isolated RNA, all of it, was reverse transcribed, so expressed TCRB transcripts were what got sequenced. TCRdb keeps only in-frame clones here, not all; method: immunoSEQ multiplex PCR. The data hold roughly 70,000 clones, with more than 45% observed a single time. No antigen has been assigned to these receptors. Material: central memory CD4+ T cells from blood. Receptor source: a young man with type 1 diabetes.

V usage is TRBV9 and J usage is TRBJ2-7, with D perhaps matching TRBD2 (5 bases). Germline CDR1 reads SGDLS; CDR2 reads YYNGEE. V dropped 0 bases and J dropped 0 bases, with 10 bases sitting between them. This CDR3 contains 15 residues. CDR3 DNA: TGTGCCAGCAGCGTAGGCCCGGGGTCCTCCTACGAGCAGTACTTC. Its protein is CASSVGPGSSYEQYF. The variable domain in full, completed from reference TRBV9 and TRBJ2-7, reads DSGVTQTPKHLITATGQRVTLRCSPRSGDLSVYWYQQSLDQGLQFLIQYYNGEERAKGNILERFSAQQFPDLHSELNLSSLELGDSALYFCASSVGPGSSYEQYFGPGTRLTVT.

A few counts support this clone. The chain links TRBV30 to TRBJ2-7; 7 bases are a match to TRBD2. V was clipped by 3 bases and J by 6 bases; unmatched bases: 11. Germline V gives CDR1 GTSNPN, CDR2 SVGIG (reference sequence). The CDR3 extends over 14 amino acids. In DNA form, the CDR3 reads TGTGCCTGGAGCCGGGACCCCCCGGGGGGCGAGCAGTACTTC. This translates into CAWSRDPPGGEQYF.

The rearrangement uses TRBV9 and TRBJ1-2, with D perhaps matching TRBD1 (5 bases). Germline CDR1 reads SGDLS; CDR2 reads YYNGEE. Trimming stripped 4 bases from V and 4 bases from J, with 8 bases between. CDR3 length: 12 residues. CDR3 in DNA: TGTGCCAGCAGCCAAGACAGCTATGGCTACACCTTC. Translating it yields CASSQDSYGYTF.

This clone came up a few times. The chain links TRBV19 to TRBJ2-3; tentatively, D is TRBD2 (5 bases). Trimming left V 8 bases short and J 2 bases short, with 11 bases between. CDR1 LNHDA and CDR2 SQIVND come from the germline V gene (reference sequence). This CDR3 spans 13 amino acids. The CDR3 nucleotides are TGTGCCAGTTCAGCGGCATTCACAGATACGCAGTATTTT. Translated, it gives CASSAAFTDTQYF.

V usage is TRBV19 and J usage is TRBJ2-1; 7 bases are a match to TRBD1. The trim removed 4 bases at V and 4 bases at J, leaving 1 base unmatched. The V gene's germline CDR1 is LNHDA and CDR2 SQIVND (reference sequence). The CDR3 has 13 amino acids. CDR3 loop: CASSTGQYNEQFF. The CDR3 nucleotides read TGTGCCAGTAGTACGGGACAGTACAATGAGCAGTTCTTC.

The rearrangement links TRBV9 to TRBJ1-1; TRBD1 aligns across 12 bases. This CDR3 spans 16 amino acids. CDR1 is SGDLS, CDR2 YYNGEE, per germline. J lost 2 bases, V lost 4 bases, and 6 bases had no gene match. The CDR3 DNA reads TGTGCCAGCAGCCCCCGGGACAGGGGGCAAAACACTGAAGCTTTCTTT. Translation: CASSPRDRGQNTEAFF.

V and J are TRBV11-2 and TRBJ1-2; D is unclear. Trimming removed 0 bases at V and 1 base at J, with 9 bases between. CDR3 length equals 15 residues. Germline loops: CDR1 SGHAT, CDR2 FQNNGV. This CDR3 is CASSLDPHINYGYTF. Here the CDR3 DNA reads TGTGCCAGCAGCTTAGATCCCCACATTAACTATGGCTACACCTTC. Looking up the rest from reference TRBV11-2 and TRBJ1-2 gives the full variable domain: EAGVAQSPRYKIIEKRQSVAFWCNPISGHATLYWYQQILGQGPKLLIQFQNNGVVDDSQLPKDRFSAERLKGVDSTLKIQPAKLEDSAVYLCASSLDPHINYGYTFGSGTRLTVV.

This rearrangement joins TRBV2 to TRBJ1-5, with unresolved D. The ends were cut back, 1 base at V and 2 bases at J, with 9 bases in the middle. CDR3 length: 15 amino acids. CDR1 and CDR2 (germline): SNHLY, FYNNEI. CDR3 in DNA: TGTGCCAGCAGTGAAGATTGGGGAGGCAATCAGCCCCAGCATTTT. Translating gives CASSEDWGGNQPQHF.

This clone has just one count. The chain employs TRBV25-1 and TRBJ2-5; 10 bases align to TRBD2. Near its end, the DNA agrees better with TRBJ2-7, so the J call may be wrong. The CDR3 covers 15 residues. Germline V gene sequence: CDR1 MGHDK, CDR2 SYGVNS. The CDR3 DNA is TGTGCCAGCAGCGTAGCGGGGGGAAGTTACTACGAGCAGTACTTC. Translating gives CASSVAGGSYYEQYF.

The chain is built from TRBV5-1 and TRBJ1-2, with 7 bases identical to TRBD1. Unmatched junction bases numbered 4, after V lost 2 bases and J lost 3 bases. The CDR3 is 14 amino acids. The germline V gene has CDR1 SGHRS and CDR2 YFSETQ. CDR3 loop: CASSFGQAYYGYTF. Here the CDR3 DNA reads TGCGCCAGCAGCTTCGGACAGGCTTACTATGGCTACACCTTC.

The table lists this clone with a few counts. V gene TRBV2 combines with J gene TRBJ2-3; a possible D gene is TRBD2 (6 bases). The CDR3 consists of 11 residues. Trimming cost V 9 bases and J 6 bases, with 10 bases left between them. In germline, CDR1 is SNHLY, CDR2 FYNNEI. The CDR3: CASTSSDTQYF. The CDR3 DNA sequence: TGTGCCAGTACTAGCTCGGATACGCAGTATTTT.

The chain combines TRBV18 with TRBJ2-2, with 7 positions matching TRBD1. This CDR3 comprises 14 residues. Unmatched junction bases numbered 1, after V lost 3 bases and J lost 3 bases. The V gene's germline CDR1 is KGHSH and CDR2 LQKENI. In DNA, the CDR3 is TGTGCCAGCTCACCGGGACAGCACACCGGGGAGCTGTTTTTT. This translates into CASSPGQHTGELFF. Full variable domain (outside the CDR3, taken from reference TRBV18 and TRBJ2-2): NAGVMQNPRHLVRRRGQEARLRCSPMKGHSHVYWYRQLPEEGLKFMVYLQKENIIDESGMPKERFSAEFPKEGPSILRIQQVVRGDSAAYFCASSPGQHTGELFFGEGSRLTVL.

This clone came up a few times. The rearrangement joins TRBV19 to TRBJ2-1; 7 bases align to TRBD2. Germline lookup yields CDR1 LNHDA and CDR2 SQIVND (reference sequence). V trimming: 5 bases; J trimming: 0 bases; junction bases outside the gene matches: 1. This CDR3 has 14 residues. CDR3 DNA sequence: TGTGCCAGTAGTGTAGCGGGCTCCTACAATGAGCAGTTCTTC. Translated: CASSVAGSYNEQFF.

The chain is built from TRBV2 and TRBJ2-7; no reliable D call. There are 14 residues in the CDR3. The germline gives CDR1 SNHLY, CDR2 FYNNEI. The ends were cut back, 11 bases at V and 0 bases at J, with 17 bases in the middle. The CDR3 loop reads CALSTSRRSYEQYF. As DNA, the CDR3 is TGTGCCCTGAGCACGTCTAGGCGCTCCTACGAGCAGTACTTC.

The chain recombines TRBV10-3 with TRBJ2-6, with a weak D call TRBD1 (5 bases). This CDR3 is 15 amino acids long. Between the trimmed V and J ends, which lost 0 bases and 3 bases, there was a span of 6 bases. Looked up from germline, CDR1 is ENHRY and CDR2 is SYGVKD. The CDR3: CAISESDSGANVLTF. CDR3 DNA: TGTGCCATCAGTGAGTCCGACAGTGGGGCCAACGTCCTGACTTTC.